The present entry profiles one TCR beta chain with its context. What it binds is not known. Some clones are missing from TCRdb's copy, which holds only in-frame ones; the method was immunoSEQ multiplex PCR. Of about 71,000 clones in the sample, 94% were seen once. J lost 4 bases, V lost 6 bases, and 0 bases had no gene match. The CDR3 is made up of 12 amino acids. The germline CDR1 and CDR2 sequences are SNHLY and FYNNEI. This sample was taken from a study of cytomegalovirus exposure and HLA in healthy donors. The study's findings and limits: Specific recognition of CMV antigens was confirmed in vitro for three chains (all CMV-associated). Subsequent analysis showed first-cohort TCR clusters tending to co-occur in about 110 validation repertoires. Altogether, 150 to 200 TCR beta chains were recorded as cytomegalovirus-associated.

Material for sequencing was PBMCs. The clonotype was recovered from a man aged 18 to 35 in good health and CMV-seropositive. V gene TRBV2 combines with J gene TRBJ2-5; 9 bases match TRBD1. DNA of the CDR3: TGTGCCAGCAGGGGACAGGGAGAGACCCAGTACTTC. This translates into CASRGQGETQYF.